Following are 20 T cell receptor beta chains from one sample sequenced in a study of T cell repertoires in cytomegalovirus infection. Each CDR3 protein is one row after TCRdb ran MiXCR on the reads. The profile shows roughly 500,000 distinct CDR3 sequences, roughly a third of them singletons. Antigens of these TCRs are unknown. Specimen: cultured PBMCs, collected from culture after CMV antigen stimulation. The receptors stem from a human donor in good health (CMV status not recorded). Some clones in this sample may be carry-over from other donors' samples.

J is TRBJ2-7 and V is TRBV7-8; no reliable D call. Between the trimmed V and J ends, which lost 2 bases and 2 bases, there was a span of 7 bases. CDR3 length equals 13 residues. The V gene's germline CDR1 is SGHVS and CDR2 FQNEAQ. The CDR3 reads CASSLSNTYEQYV. The CDR3 bases are TGTGCCAGCAGCTTATCAAATACCTACGAGCAGTACGTC.

CDR3 amino acids: CASSDTSQETQYF. Here the CDR3 DNA reads TGTGCCAGCTCAGACACAAGTCAAGAGACCCAGTACTTC. V and J are TRBV18 and TRBJ2-5; no clear D gene. Germline loops: CDR1 KGHSH, CDR2 LQKENI. V lost 5 bases to trimming and J lost 2 bases, with 9 bases between them. The CDR3 runs to 13 residues.

This chain links TRBV7-6 with TRBJ2-3; 7 bases match TRBD1. The trim removed 9 bases at V and 8 bases at J, leaving 17 bases unmatched. The length of the CDR3 is 15 residues. Germline loops: CDR1 SGHVS, CDR2 FNYEAQ. CDR3 DNA: TGTGCCAGTATGCTACGGGACAGCGGTCGGGGTACGCAGTATTTT. Translating gives CASMLRDSGRGTQYF.

The V gene is TRBV4-3, the J gene TRBJ2-1; D is unclear. In germline, CDR1 is LGHNA, CDR2 YSLEER. The CDR3 has 17 amino acids. Trimming took 0 bases from V and 0 from J, leaving 12 bases between them. CDR3 sequence: CASSQDLLGSSYNEQFF. In DNA, the CDR3 is TGCGCCAGCAGCCAAGATCTTCTAGGATCCTCCTACAATGAGCAGTTCTTC.

This clonotype was recorded at least ten times. V gene TRBV7-2 combines with J gene TRBJ2-4; TRBD2 is a possible D gene (7 bases). V lost 2 bases to trimming and J lost 11 bases, with 19 bases between them. The CDR3 consists of 15 residues. Germline-derived CDR1 and CDR2 are SGHTA and FQGNSA. The CDR3 DNA follows: TGTGCCAGCAGCTTACCCGAGGCAAGGGGGGGATTTCAGTACTTC. It specifies CASSLPEARGGFQYF.

The chain recombines TRBV29-1 with TRBJ2-1; D remains unclear. Deletions cut 6 bases from V and 7 bases from J, with 13 bases between. Per germline, CDR1 SQVTM and CDR2 ANQGSEA. This CDR3 is 12 amino acids long. CDR3 nucleotides: TGCAGCGTGGACGAACCCGGGAATGAGCAGTTCTTC. Protein: CSVDEPGNEQFF.

The rearrangement uses TRBV7-2 and TRBJ2-7; 7 bases fit TRBD1. J was trimmed by 6 bases and V by 3 bases; bases with no gene match: 8. The V gene's germline CDR1 is SGHTA and CDR2 FQGNSA. This CDR3 comprises 14 residues. CDR3 DNA sequence: TGTGCCAGCAGCTTGGGGTTGACAGGGTCCGAGCAGTACTTC. Translated, it gives CASSLGLTGSEQYF.

This clonotype was counted only a few times. The V and J genes are TRBV27 and TRBJ2-7; 7 bases are a match to TRBD2. Unmatched junction bases numbered 12, after V lost 2 bases and J lost 2 bases. CDR1 and CDR2 (germline): MNHEY, SMNVEV (reference sequence). The CDR3 length is 17 residues. The CDR3 nucleotides read TGTGCCAGCAGTTTACCCCGTCCGTCTAGCGGAGCCTACGAGCAGTACTTC. As protein: CASSLPRPSSGAYEQYF.

This clonotype was recorded a few times. The chain recombines TRBV4-2 with TRBJ2-3; 8 bases align to TRBD2. Germline V gene data show CDR1 as LGHNA and CDR2 as YNFKEQ. The CDR3 consists of 16 residues. V trimming: 3 bases; J trimming: 1 base; junction bases outside the gene matches: 6. CDR3 sequence reads: CASSHAPGLGTDTQYF. The CDR3 DNA is TGTGCCAGCAGCCACGCTCCGGGACTAGGCACAGATACGCAGTATTTT.

The chain joins TRBV24-1 to TRBJ2-1, with unresolved D. Germline CDR1 is KGHDR and CDR2 is SFDVKD. Trimming took off 3 bases at V and 6 bases at J, with 14 bases between the two ends. The CDR3 length is 15 residues. This chain's CDR3 is CATSDVPPFGNEQFF. CDR3 in DNA: TGTGCCACCAGTGATGTCCCCCCTTTTGGCAATGAGCAGTTCTTC.

To note about this clonotype: The junction differs from germline at one of its ends, possibly a read error. The rearrangement uses TRBV4-1 and TRBJ2-3; tentative D call: TRBD1 (5 bases). Germline loops: CDR1 MGHRA, CDR2 YSYEKL. The CDR3 is made up of 18 amino acids. Here the CDR3 reads CASSQGALGLPAADTQYF. The CDR3 bases are TGTGCCAGCAGCCAAGGGGCTTTGGGGCTCCCAGCCGCAGATACGCAGTATTTT.

The chain couples TRBV5-4 to TRBJ1-2; 9 positions agree with TRBD1. The CDR3 runs to 17 residues. From germline, CDR1 is SGHNT and CDR2 YYREEE (reference sequence). Losses at the gene ends were 3 bases for V and 0 bases for J; bases not matched to a gene: 9. CDR3 nucleotide sequence: TGTGCCAGCAGCTCGGTCACAGGGGGCTATACTAACTATGGCTACACCTTC. Protein product: CASSSVTGGYTNYGYTF.

The chain carries TRBV7-2 and TRBJ2-1; D is perhaps TRBD1 (5 bases). The length of the CDR3 is 13 residues. V lost 5 bases and J lost 10, with 15 bases in between. Germline values: CDR1 SGHTA, CDR2 FQGNSA. This CDR3 is CASSPPVKGEQFF. The CDR3 DNA reads as TGTGCCAGCAGCCCGCCCGTAAAGGGGGAGCAGTTCTTC.

The chain has TRBV5-3 and TRBJ2-3, with 14 bases identical to TRBD2. TRBV5-3 qualifies as an ORF whose function is uncertain. V gave up 8 bases and J gave up 4 bases; unmatched junction bases: 15. This CDR3 contains 18 residues. The CDR3, as DNA: TGTGCCAGCAGCGCGTCGGGGACTAGCGGGAGAGGGGCAGATACGCAGTATTTT. It encodes CASSASGTSGRGADTQYF.

The chain combines TRBV6-5 with TRBJ2-3; D gene uncertain. The V and J ends lost 0 bases and 5 bases respectively, with 12 bases between them. This CDR3 is 15 amino acids long. CDR1 and CDR2 from the germline V gene are MNHEY and SVGAGI. The CDR3 DNA sequence: TGTGCCAGCAGTTACTCGCCTTTAGGTCAAGATACGCAGTATTTT. Translation gives CASSYSPLGQDTQYF.

The J gene is TRBJ1-4, the V gene TRBV19; tentatively, D is TRBD1 (5 bases). Germline-derived CDR1 and CDR2 are LNHDA and SQIVND (reference sequence). This CDR3 has 14 amino acids. V gave up 10 bases and J gave up 2 bases, with 14 bases separating them. The CDR3 region is CATKQQVTNEKLFF. CDR3 DNA sequence: TGTGCCACCAAACAACAGGTGACTAATGAAAAACTGTTTTTT. The complete variable domain, with remaining parts taken from reference TRBV19 and TRBJ1-4, reads DGGITQSPKYLFRKEGQNVTLSCEQNLNHDAMYWYRQDPGQGLRLIYYSQIVNDFQKGDIAEGYSVSREKKESFPLTVTSAQKNPTAFYLCATKQQVTNEKLFFGSGTQLSVL.

The chain couples TRBV7-2 to TRBJ2-1; possible D gene TRBD2, 6 bases. The CDR3 is 15 residues long. The germline gives CDR1 SGHTA, CDR2 FQGNSA. V was clipped by 5 bases and J by 4 bases, with 15 bases between them. The CDR3 reads CASSPRLDLYNEQFF. The CDR3 DNA reads as TGTGCCAGCAGCCCGAGACTAGATCTGTACAATGAGCAGTTCTTC.

This clonotype has a handful of counts. The V call is TRBV7-8, the J call TRBJ2-7; D remains ambiguous. The CDR3 spans 13 residues. Per germline, CDR1 SGHVS and CDR2 FQNEAQ. The V end lost 2 bases, the J end lost 2 bases, and 7 bases lay between the germline ends. CDR3 region: CASSLRSAYEQYV. The CDR3, as DNA: TGTGCCAGCAGCTTAAGGTCAGCCTACGAGCAGTACGTC.

The gene calls are TRBV15 and TRBJ1-4, with a possible D match to TRBD1 (6 bases). Trimming took 4 bases from V and 0 from J, leaving 12 bases between them. The germline V gene has CDR1 LNHNV and CDR2 YYDKDF (reference sequence). CDR3 length equals 16 residues. The CDR3 DNA reads as TGTGCCACCAGCATGGGGGCGATTTCAACTAATGAAAAACTGTTTTTT. It translates to CATSMGAISTNEKLFF.

V usage is TRBV27 and J usage is TRBJ2-2; no reliable D call. V was clipped by 5 bases and J by 1 base, with 14 bases between them. Germline loops: CDR1 MNHEY, CDR2 SMNVEV (reference sequence). The CDR3 is 16 amino acids. CDR3 nucleotides: TGTGCCAGCAGTCCGCTCGGATCCGGGAACACCGGGGAGCTGTTTTTT. Amino acid sequence: CASSPLGSGNTGELFF.